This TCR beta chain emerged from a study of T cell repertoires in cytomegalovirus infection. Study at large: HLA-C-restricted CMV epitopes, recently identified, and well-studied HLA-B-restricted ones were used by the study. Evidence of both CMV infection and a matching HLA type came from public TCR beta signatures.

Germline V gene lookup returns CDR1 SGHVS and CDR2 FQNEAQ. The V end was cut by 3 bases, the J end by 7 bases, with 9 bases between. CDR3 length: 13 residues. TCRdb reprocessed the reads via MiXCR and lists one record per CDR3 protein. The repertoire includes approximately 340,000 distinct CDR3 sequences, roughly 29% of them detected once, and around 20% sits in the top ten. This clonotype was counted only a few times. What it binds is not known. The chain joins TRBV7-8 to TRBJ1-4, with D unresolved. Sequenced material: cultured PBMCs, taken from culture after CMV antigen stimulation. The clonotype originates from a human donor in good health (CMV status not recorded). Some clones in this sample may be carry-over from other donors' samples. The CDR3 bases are TGTGCCAGCAGCTTCCGGATTCCTGAAAAACTGTTTTTT. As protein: CASSFRIPEKLFF.